A single sample gave rise to the 12 T cell receptor beta chains below, sequenced in a study of T cell responses to AZD1222 COVID-19 vaccine. Data came from immunoSEQ multiplex PCR; TCRdb stores just in-frame clones and leaves some out. The table includes some 150,000 clones, just over 90% detected once. The sequences come from peripheral blood, collected on day 0 of AZD1222 vaccination. Every receptor here comes from an adult in good health.

J is TRBJ2-1 and V is TRBV7-9, with 12 bases fitting TRBD2. The CDR3 has 18 amino acids. CDR1 and CDR2 (germline): SEHNR, FQNEAQ (reference sequence). V dropped 0 bases and J dropped 6; count of bases not matched to a gene: 9. The CDR3: CASSLAVASGRVPNEQFF. In nucleotides, the CDR3 is TGTGCCAGCAGCTTAGCGGTGGCTAGCGGGAGGGTTCCCAATGAGCAGTTCTTC.

This chain links TRBV7-9 with TRBJ2-2; 8 nucleotides agree with TRBD1. The length of the CDR3 is 15 residues. Per germline, CDR1 SEHNR and CDR2 FQNEAQ (reference sequence). Germline trimming cut 2 bases from V and 4 bases from J; bases unmatched to any gene: 3. CDR3 residues: CASSLYRGATGELFF. The CDR3 nucleotides are TGTGCCAGCAGCTTATACAGGGGGGCCACCGGGGAGCTGTTTTTT.

This clone was seen a single time. This chain connects TRBV3-1 (or the pseudogene TRBV3-2) to TRBJ2-6, with 9 bases identical to TRBD1. This CDR3 region has 18 residues. Per germline, CDR1 LGHDT and CDR2 YNNKEL (reference sequence). The V gene end was trimmed by 3 bases and the J gene end by 0 bases; junction bases not matched to a gene: 6. CDR3 DNA: TGTGCCAGCAGCCACCTCGGGACAGGGACCTCTGGGGCCAACGTCCTGACTTTC. Encoded protein: CASSHLGTGTSGANVLTF.

The CDR3 DNA follows: TGTGCCACCAGCAGCTATATTACCTTCTCTGGAAACACCATATATTTT. Amino acids: CATSSYITFSGNTIYF. This sequence joins TRBV15 and TRBJ1-3; D remains unclear. The CDR3 covers 16 residues. V gave up 3 bases and J gave up 0 bases, with 12 bases separating them. CDR1 LNHNV and CDR2 YYDKDF come from the germline V gene (reference sequence).

This clone occurred many times. J is TRBJ2-7 and V is TRBV27, with D unresolved. In germline, CDR1 is MNHEY, CDR2 SMNVEV (reference sequence). Trimming stripped 5 bases from V and 0 bases from J, with 8 bases between. The CDR3 contains 13 residues. Here the CDR3 DNA reads TGTGCCAGCAGTCTAGGCCTCTCCTACGAGCAGTACTTC. Translating gives CASSLGLSYEQYF.

The table lists this clone with a few counts. This chain links TRBV9 with TRBJ2-7; D gene ambiguous. The CDR3 is 15 amino acids. V was cut by 4 bases and J by 0 bases, with 14 bases left in between. The germline CDR1 and CDR2 sequences are SGDLS and YYNGEE. Written as DNA, the CDR3 is TGTGCCAGCAGCCCCCGACCGGTGAGCTCCTACGAGCAGTACTTC. Protein sequence: CASSPRPVSSYEQYF.

V usage is TRBV5-1 and J usage is TRBJ2-7; 9 bases are shared with TRBD1. The CDR3 runs to 15 residues. J was trimmed by 1 base and V by 1 base; bases with no gene match: 3. Germline V lookup: CDR1 SGHRS, CDR2 YFSETQ. This chain's CDR3 is CASSLMGQGSYEQYF. DNA for the CDR3: TGCGCCAGCAGCTTGATGGGACAGGGATCCTACGAGCAGTACTTC.

This chain uses TRBV23-1 with TRBJ2-3, with 9 bases that match TRBD2. TRBV23-1 is assigned to the ORF class and has an uncertain function. The V segment lost 2 bases and the J segment 2 bases; nucleotides outside the gene matches: 11. The CDR3 extends over 18 amino acids. CDR3 loop: CASSQKGSSGRTTDTQYF. CDR3 DNA: TGCGCCAGCAGTCAAAAAGGGAGTAGCGGGAGAACCACAGATACGCAGTATTTT.

This rearrangement joins TRBV18 to TRBJ2-5; unclear D gene. The CDR3 length is 12 residues. With 0 bases removed from V and 4 bases from J, the gap between germline ends came to 3 bases. The germline CDR1 and CDR2 sequences are KGHSH and LQKENI. CDR3 protein: CASSPPSETQYF. DNA of the CDR3: TGTGCCAGCTCACCACCCTCAGAGACCCAGTACTTC. Variable domain in full (rest from reference TRBV18 and TRBJ2-5): NAGVMQNPRHLVRRRGQEARLRCSPMKGHSHVYWYRQLPEEGLKFMVYLQKENIIDESGMPKERFSAEFPKEGPSILRIQQVVRGDSAAYFCASSPPSETQYFGPGTRLLVL.

The chain's CDR3 is CASSYYGRSTPVSLFAEQFF. Written as DNA, the CDR3 is TGTGCCAGCAGCTACTACGGGAGGTCGACGCCGGTCTCTCTGTTTGCTGAGCAGTTCTTC. The genes are TRBV7-8 and TRBJ2-1, with 7 nucleotides matching TRBD2. After removal of 4 bases from V and 9 bases from J, the junction contained 27 bases not matched to a gene. CDR3 length: 20 amino acids. The germline gives CDR1 SGHVS, CDR2 FQNEAQ.

The chain couples TRBV20-1 to TRBJ2-5, with 11 bases identical to TRBD2. The CDR3 contains 16 residues. Trimming at V came to 3 bases and at J to 2 bases, leaving 8 bases not matched to a gene. Germline assignment: CDR1 DFQATT and CDR2 SNEGSKA (reference sequence). DNA for the CDR3: TGCAGTGCTAGTATGTCGTTAGCGGGAGGGCAAGAGACCCAGTACTTC. Residues: CSASMSLAGGQETQYF.

The rearrangement joins TRBV7-6 to TRBJ2-1; 7 nucleotides agree with TRBD2. The CDR3 contains 16 residues. With 5 bases clipped from V and 5 bases from J, the junction kept 12 bases outside the gene matches. The V gene's germline CDR1 is SGHVS and CDR2 FNYEAQ. CDR3 sequence reads: CASSRNRLATNNEQFF. The CDR3 DNA is TGTGCCAGCAGCCGAAACCGACTAGCTACTAACAATGAGCAGTTCTTC.